Here is one TCR beta chain with its context. The data are from a study of T cell changes during pregnancy in multiple sclerosis. Sequencing was performed with immunoSEQ multiplex PCR; in TCRdb, only in-frame clones are kept and a portion is missing. The repertoire has about 110,000 clones, just over 90% of them found once; the top ten carry 3.5%. V was pared by 1 base and J by 14 bases, with 14 bases between. The CDR3 sequence is 12 residues long. CDR1 and CDR2 (germline): SEHNR, FQNEAQ (reference sequence). The clonotype was recovered from a female donor with multiple sclerosis, enrolled in a pregnancy study. V and J are TRBV7-9 and TRBJ1-2; D gene unclear. The material was peripheral blood, obtained after pregnancy. The DNA of the CDR3 is TGTGCCAGCAGCTTAGAGGGAGCAAGGGAGACCTTC. Translation: CASSLEGARETF.